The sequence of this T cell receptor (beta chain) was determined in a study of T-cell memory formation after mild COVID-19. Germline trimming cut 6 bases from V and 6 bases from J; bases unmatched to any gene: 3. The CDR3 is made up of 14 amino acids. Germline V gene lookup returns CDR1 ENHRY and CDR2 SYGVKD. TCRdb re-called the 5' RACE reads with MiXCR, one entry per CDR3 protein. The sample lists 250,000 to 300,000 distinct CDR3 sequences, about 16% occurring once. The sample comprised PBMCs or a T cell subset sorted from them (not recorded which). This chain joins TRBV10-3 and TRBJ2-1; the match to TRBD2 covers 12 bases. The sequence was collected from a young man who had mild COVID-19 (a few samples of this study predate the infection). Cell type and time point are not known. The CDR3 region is CAIRASGGANEQFF. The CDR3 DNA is TGTGCCATCAGGGCTAGCGGGGGGGCCAATGAGCAGTTCTTC.